Sequencing of this TCR beta chain was carried out in a study of memory CD4+ T cells and cytomegalovirus serostatus. This clone was seen once. Only in-frame clones appear in the TCRdb table, and some are missing; sequencing was by immunoSEQ multiplex PCR. The sample shows 80,000 to 100,000 clones, about four fifths of them seen only once. The sort gate was single viable CD3+CD4+CD8-CD45RO+ cells for memory CD4+ T cells. CDR1 and CDR2 from the germline V gene are KGHSH and LQKENI. V lost 0 bases to trimming and J lost 12 bases, with 15 bases between them. The CDR3 runs 14 residues. The rearrangement joins TRBV18 to TRBJ2-1, with D perhaps TRBD2 (5 bases). This sequence originates from an adult in good health and CMV-seropositive. The sequenced sample was memory CD4+ T cells from blood. CDR3 nucleotide sequence: TGTGCCAGCTCACCACCCTCGGCTAGCCAGGCGCAGTTCTTC. It is translated as CASSPPSASQAQFF.